The T cell receptor beta chain described here comes from a study of CD8+CD57+ T cells in acquired aplastic anemia. Patients picked for sequencing had shown CD8+CD57+ cell expansion detected by flow cytometry. This clonotype has just a few counts. Investigators profiled TCR beta VDJ and CDR3 from genomic DNA template. TCRdb re-derived calls from the reads in MiXCR, one entry per CDR3 protein. The table lists around 430,000 distinct CDR3 sequences, roughly a third of them singletons. The CDR3 sequence is 15 residues long. The ends lost 0 bases at V and 4 bases at J; junction bases unmatched: 5. Germline values: CDR1 SGHRS, CDR2 YFSETQ.

Input material: sorted CD4+, CD8+, or CD8+CD57+ T cells (not recorded which) from PBMCs. This TCR was recovered from a human donor with aplastic anemia. The chain joins TRBV5-1 to TRBJ2-7; 9 bases align to TRBD1. For the CDR3, the DNA is TGCGCCAGCAGCTTGGTTACAGGGGGCTTATACGAGCAGTACTTC. Its translation is CASSLVTGGLYEQYF.